This T cell receptor beta chain was obtained from a study of identical twins listed by TCRdb under 2016. About the full investigation: To test whether fetal clonotypes persist, this study deep-sequenced TCR alpha and beta repertoires from monozygotic twins, from unrelated adults of various ages, and from cord blood. To rule out contamination, replicate twin experiments were performed at different times with different library preparation protocols.

The library was produced with 5' RACE. Instrument on record: Illumina HiSeq 2000. A universal primer binding site was introduced by template switching, and a unique molecular identifier was present in the final cDNA, enabling accurate counting of TCR cDNA molecules. Specific primers in the conserved constant-segment region were used to synthesize first-strand cDNA for the TCR alpha and beta chains. To control for contamination, every cDNA library was double barcoded, receiving both a SMART-Mk sample barcode and Illumina barcodes. TruSeq adapter sequences and Illumina sample barcodes were added in two successive PCR steps. Sequencing of the TCR alpha and beta cDNA libraries was done on the Illumina HiSeq platform using custom primers. In the original analysis: MiGEC was used to process raw reads and extract unique molecular identifiers, and MiXCR was used to find CDR3 positions. For each individual, recombination models were inferred using an EM algorithm with the repgenHMM and IGoR tools. Shared clonotypes were analyzed with the tcR package in R, and sharing was normalized by the product of cloneset sizes. To study raw recombination without the effects of thymic and clonal selection, out-of-frame nonproductive sequences were analyzed. TCRdb reran the public reads through fastp at Q25 and MiXCR, keeping productive beta chains. Rows are combined by CDR3 protein, so each entry shows the most common genes and DNA. The V and J calls were not made by the authors but by TCRdb's processing. Recorded for this sample are some 1,600,000 distinct CDR3 sequences; around 33% of them occurred a single time. About 0.3% of the sample lies in the top ten.

General conclusions and limits of the study: Abundant cord blood beta clonotypes had fewer insertions, young adult naive repertoires showed a similar but weaker trend, and memory repertoires showed no such trend. Recombination models systematically underestimated out-of-frame TCR alpha sharing in monozygotic twins but agreed with sharing between unrelated individuals. Excess twin sharing in beta out-of-frame sequences was weaker because fewer shared sequences lowered the signal-to-noise ratio. Conclusions relied on cross-sectional statistical analysis, since the same donors could not be followed over many years. Compared with coincidental sharing between unrelated individuals, out-of-frame TCR alpha sequences shared between twins showed an excess of sequences with low generation probability. Zero-insertion analyses could be partly confounded by invariant T cells such as MAIT and iNKT, though diverse VJ usage argued against such confounding for most clonotypes.

With regard to this clonotype: The clone's antigen remains unknown. No base quality values were provided; no much bigger clone lies one nucleotide off.

Every donor was a healthy Caucasian. The germline V gene gives CDR1 as SGHRS and CDR2 as YFSETQ. Deletion took 4 bases off V and 6 bases off J, with a span of 22 bases between the germline ends. The cysteine opens and the phenylalanine closes a CDR3 of 16 amino acids. The entry retains the CDR3 DNA only, 48 bases that are in frame from base 1. The receptor's source is a newborn girl in good health. Sequencing was performed on cord blood. The rearranged segments are TRBV5-1 and TRBJ1-2; the D segment could be TRBD1, given 5 matching bases. The nucleotides are TGCGCCAGCAGCGTTGGACACTTACCTATAAGGGATGGCTACACCTTC. The resulting protein is CASSVGHLPIRDGYTF.